The 12 T cell receptor beta chains below were found in one sample sequenced in a study of OX40 agonist ivuxolimab in advanced cancers. The table came from immunoSEQ multiplex PCR; TCRdb's copy has only in-frame clones and leaves some out. The sample has around 40,000 clones, approximately 86% seen once. The sequenced sample was CD4+ or CD8+ T cells sorted from blood, obtained in a trial of the OX40 agonist ivuxolimab. The receptor set was obtained from an adult with an advanced solid tumor such as melanoma, head and neck, liver or kidney cancer.

V gene TRBV4-3 combines with J gene TRBJ1-2; 7 bases fit TRBD1. Germline trimming cut 6 bases from V and 4 bases from J; bases unmatched to any gene: 8. This CDR3 has 14 amino acids. From germline, CDR1 is LGHNA and CDR2 YSLEER. Written as DNA, the CDR3 is TGCGCCAGCAGACACTTGCAGGGGGGCTATGGCTACACCTTC. Its protein is CASRHLQGGYGYTF.

For this clone: This sample also contains other DNA sequences that code for the same CDR3. The chain has TRBV2 and TRBJ1-3; D unclear. CDR1 and CDR2 (germline): SNHLY, FYNNEI. The CDR3 covers 19 residues. V lost 9 bases and J 1 base, leaving 28 bases between the germline ends. CDR3 DNA: TGTGCCAGTAGTTTCAGAGGGAGCGGACTCTTCGGATCTGGAAACACCATATATTTT. Amino acids: CASSFRGSGLFGSGNTIYF.

J is TRBJ2-2 and V is TRBV15; no definite D call. Trimming removed 1 base at V and 5 bases at J, with 5 bases between. This CDR3 has 13 amino acids. Germline values: CDR1 LNHNV, CDR2 YYDKDF (reference sequence). The CDR3 DNA reads as TGTGCCACCAGCAGAGTACTTACCGGGGAGCTGTTTTTT. The encoded protein is CATSRVLTGELFF.

V and J are TRBV2 and TRBJ2-2; 10 nucleotides align to TRBD2. This CDR3 is 15 amino acids long. CDR1 is SNHLY, CDR2 FYNNEI, per germline. V trimming: 10 bases; J trimming: 4 bases; junction bases outside the gene matches: 9. This CDR3 is CAILPSGSPTGELFF. CDR3 bases: TGTGCCATCCTCCCTAGCGGGAGCCCCACCGGGGAGCTGTTTTTT.

V usage is TRBV7-9 and J usage is TRBJ2-1; the D is unclear. The germline V gene has CDR1 SEHNR and CDR2 FQNEAQ (reference sequence). CDR3 length: 14 amino acids. Trimming cost V 1 base and J 5 bases, with 9 bases left between them. The DNA of the CDR3 is TGTGCCAGCAGCTTAGAGTACAGTAACAATGAGCAGTTCTTC. Translated: CASSLEYSNNEQFF.

The chain joins TRBV28 to TRBJ2-1; 12 positions agree with TRBD2. The ends lost 7 bases at V and 0 bases at J; junction bases unmatched: 7. CDR1 and CDR2 from the germline V gene are MDHEN and SYDVKM. The CDR3 has 17 amino acids. The CDR3 sequence is CASTSGRESSSYNEQFF. In DNA form, the CDR3 reads TGTGCCAGCACTAGCGGGAGGGAATCGAGCTCCTACAATGAGCAGTTCTTC. The variable domain in full, completed from reference TRBV28 and TRBJ2-1, reads DVKVTQSSRYLVKRTGEKVFLECVQDMDHENMFWYRQDPGLGLRLIYFSYDVKMKEKGDIPEGYSVSREKKERFSLILESASTNQTSMYLCASTSGRESSSYNEQFFGPGTRLTVL.

The chain carries TRBV29-1 and TRBJ1-1; D unclear. The V end lost 7 bases, the J end lost 4 bases, and 16 bases lay between the germline ends. The CDR3 spans 13 residues. Germline lookup yields CDR1 SQVTM and CDR2 ANQGSEA. CDR3 DNA: TGCAGCGGTCATCGGGCTACGGGCACTGAAGCTTTCTTT. Translating gives CSGHRATGTEAFF.

Remarks on this clone: This sample includes further DNA sequences coding for the same CDR3. V gene TRBV5-1 combines with J gene TRBJ1-1; D is undetermined. Germline CDR1 SGHRS, CDR2 YFSETQ. This CDR3 region has 15 residues. Trimming left V 4 bases short and J 7 bases short, with 20 bases between. The CDR3 bases are TGCGCCAGCAGCCCCCTTGGCTCATCCGAATATGAAGCTTTCTTT. It yields the protein CASSPLGSSEYEAFF.

This clone is a singleton in its sample. V and J are TRBV27 and TRBJ1-4, with a weak D call TRBD1 (6 bases). V was shortened by 5 bases and J by 8 bases, with 18 bases between the two germline ends. The CDR3 is made up of 15 amino acids. In germline, CDR1 is MNHEY, CDR2 SMNVEV (reference sequence). The CDR3 loop reads CASSPRTPGEEKLFF. Here the CDR3 DNA reads TGTGCCAGCAGTCCCCGCACGCCAGGGGAGGAAAAACTGTTTTTT.

The chain is built from TRBV19 and TRBJ1-2; D is undetermined. This CDR3 is built from 13 residues. Trimming removed 3 bases at V and 6 bases at J, with 11 bases between. Germline lookup yields CDR1 LNHDA and CDR2 SQIVND (reference sequence). In DNA, the CDR3 is TGTGCCAGTAGTATTGGGGAGAAGGATGGCTACACCTTC. Translation: CASSIGEKDGYTF.

This clone has more than one count but fewer than ten. The chain joins TRBV2 to TRBJ2-7; 8 bases agree with TRBD1. This CDR3 has 12 amino acids. Germline loops: CDR1 SNHLY, CDR2 FYNNEI. After removal of 4 bases from V and 6 bases from J, the junction contained 2 bases not matched to a gene. CDR3 protein: CASSGTGGEQYF. Here the CDR3 DNA reads TGTGCCAGCAGTGGAACAGGGGGCGAGCAGTACTTC.

The CDR3 is CASSWVAGGTDTQYF. CDR3 DNA sequence: TGTGCCAGCAGCTGGGTAGCGGGGGGCACAGATACGCAGTATTTT. The V call is TRBV7-3, the J call TRBJ2-3; TRBD2 aligns across 9 bases. From germline, CDR1 is SGHTA and CDR2 FQGTGA. The ends lost 4 bases at V and 1 base at J; junction bases unmatched: 3. The CDR3 sequence is 15 residues long.